A single sample is the source of the 26 T cell receptor beta chains below, sequenced in a study of radiation and T cells in renal cell carcinoma. TCRdb's table, derived via immunoSEQ multiplex PCR, lists solely in-frame clones and lacks some. Altogether 120,000 or so clones are present, roughly 77% being singletons, with the ten largest covering 1.5% to 2%. Time point given: blood 2 weeks post-SBRT. Treatment given: 15 Gy SBRT to primary tumor, nephrectomy 4 weeks later. This material consisted of blood, taken from a patient whose treatment included radiotherapy and nephrectomy. The receptor set was obtained from a woman aged 55-70 years with renal cell carcinoma.

The sample holds one count of this clone. The genes are TRBV2 and TRBJ2-5, with TRBD1 as a possible D gene (5 bases). Trimming removed 2 bases at V and 3 bases at J, with 13 bases between. The CDR3 runs 15 residues. Germline CDR1 is SNHLY and CDR2 is FYNNEI. The CDR3 region has the DNA TGTGCCAGCAGTGAAATAGGGGCCACAAAAGAGACCCAGTACTTC. Translating gives CASSEIGATKETQYF. The variable domain in full, with the rest retrieved from reference TRBV2 and TRBJ2-5, is EPEVTQTPSHQVTQMGQEVILRCVPISNHLYFYWYRQILGQKVEFLVSFYNNEISEKSEIFDDQFSVERPDGSNFTLKIRSTKLEDSAMYFCASSEIGATKETQYFGPGTRLLVL.

The V call is TRBV9, the J call TRBJ2-3; possible D gene TRBD1, 6 bases. The V and J ends lost 4 bases and 3 bases respectively, with 15 bases between them. CDR1 and CDR2 from the germline V gene are SGDLS and YYNGEE. CDR3 size: 15 residues. CDR3 residues: CASSLGTQSTDTQYF. CDR3 coding DNA: TGTGCCAGCAGCCTCGGGACACAGTCTACAGATACGCAGTATTTT.

The chain employs TRBV6-1 and TRBJ1-2; D is unresolved. The V and J ends lost 3 bases and 1 base respectively, with 9 bases between them. CDR3 size: 14 residues. From germline, CDR1 is MNHNS and CDR2 SASEGT. Here the CDR3 DNA reads TGTGCCAGCAGTGACATCTCCGTTAACTATGGCTACACCTTC. It codes for CASSDISVNYGYTF.

This chain links TRBV7-3 with TRBJ2-2, with D unclear. Trimming left V 1 base short and J 0 bases short, with 9 bases between. CDR3 length: 16 amino acids. Germline V gene sequence: CDR1 SGHTA, CDR2 FQGTGA. The CDR3 DNA reads TGTGCCAGCAGCTTAATGGCAGTTGCGAACACCGGGGAGCTGTTTTTT. This sequence encodes CASSLMAVANTGELFF. The full variable domain, rest sourced from reference TRBV7-3 and TRBJ2-2, is GAGVSQTPSNKVTEKGKYVELRCDPISGHTALYWYRQSLGQGPEFLIYFQGTGAADDSGLPNDRFFAVRPEGSVSTLKIQRTERGDSAVYLCASSLMAVANTGELFFGEGSRLTVL.

The chain uses TRBV6-1 and TRBJ1-5; D remains unclear. Germline CDR1 is MNHNS and CDR2 is SASEGT. Trimming stripped 4 bases from V and 6 bases from J, with 16 bases between. This CDR3 is 15 amino acids long. The CDR3 region has the DNA TGTGCCAGCAGTGGAAACCTTTTATCGGGTCAGCCCCAGCATTTT. This codes for CASSGNLLSGQPQHF.

This chain links TRBV28 with TRBJ1-2; D remains unclear. CDR3 size: 14 residues. Trimming stripped 7 bases from V and 2 bases from J, with 14 bases between. Germline CDR1 is MDHEN and CDR2 is SYDVKM. As DNA, the CDR3 is TGTGCCAGCAACCCGTCCGGCTTCAACTATGGCTACACCTTC. Protein sequence: CASNPSGFNYGYTF.

The chain uses TRBV6-1 and TRBJ1-1, with a tentative D call TRBD1 (5 bases). Trimming removed 4 bases from V and 4 bases from J, with 13 bases in between. CDR3 length: 14 residues. Germline V gene lookup returns CDR1 MNHNS and CDR2 SASEGT. The CDR3, as DNA: TGTGCCAGCAGTGCCGAGGGACCCCCCACTGAAGCTTTCTTT. Protein product: CASSAEGPPTEAFF.

The V call is TRBV5-1, the J call TRBJ2-3, with TRBD1 matching 7 bases. The CDR3 runs to 16 residues. Germline CDR1 and CDR2: SGHRS and YFSETQ. The V and J ends lost 0 bases and 5 bases, in that order; junction bases with no gene match: 9. CDR3 in amino acids: CASSLAVDRAGDTQYF. The CDR3 coding sequence is TGCGCCAGCAGCTTGGCAGTCGACAGGGCTGGAGATACGCAGTATTTT. Full variable domain (missing parts from reference TRBV5-1 and TRBJ2-3): KAGVTQTPRYLIKTRGQQVTLSCSPISGHRSVSWYQQTPGQGLQFLFEYFSETQRNKGNFPGRFSGRQFSNSRSEMNVSTLELGDSALYLCASSLAVDRAGDTQYFGPGTRLTVL.

Ten or more counts support this clone. This chain uses TRBV27 with TRBJ2-1; TRBD2 agrees at 12 bases. V dropped 6 bases and J dropped 7; count of bases not matched to a gene: 10. The CDR3 totals 16 residues. Germline V lookup: CDR1 MNHEY, CDR2 SMNVEV (reference sequence). CDR3 nucleotides: TGTGCCAGCAGCCGACTAGCGGGGGCCTTTCCGAATGAGCAGTTCTTC. Translated: CASSRLAGAFPNEQFF.

The rearrangement joins TRBV28 to TRBJ1-1; no reliable D call. Trimming removed 4 bases at V and 6 bases at J, with 6 bases between. The CDR3 has 11 amino acids. Germline CDR1 reads MDHEN; CDR2 reads SYDVKM. CDR3: CASSSSPEAFF. In DNA, the CDR3 is TGTGCCAGCAGTTCATCTCCTGAAGCTTTCTTT.

A note on this clone: Germline is not matched at one junction end, which may reflect a read error. For the CDR3, the DNA is TGTGCCAGCAGCAGGCCCGGACTAGCGTATAACACAGGTACGCAGTATTTT. It specifies CASSRPGLAYNTGTQYF. J is TRBJ2-3 and V is TRBV5-6; 9 bases fit TRBD2. The CDR3 is made up of 17 amino acids. The germline gives CDR1 SGHDT, CDR2 YYEEEE.

The rearrangement uses TRBV9 and TRBJ1-3, with D unresolved. CDR1 is SGDLS and CDR2 is YYNGEE in the germline V gene. Trimming left V 0 bases short and J 0 bases short, with 10 bases between. The CDR3 loop spans 16 amino acids. CDR3 sequence (DNA): TGTGCCAGCAGCGTAGCTACTATGAGCTCTGGAAACACCATATATTTT. Translation: CASSVATMSSGNTIYF.

The chain has TRBV10-2 and TRBJ2-1, with 10 bases lining up with TRBD2. The V segment lost 4 bases and the J segment 6 bases; nucleotides outside the gene matches: 6. The CDR3 has 15 residues. Germline V gene lookup returns CDR1 WSHSY and CDR2 SAAADI. The CDR3 region is CASSGQRGGRNEQFF. As DNA, the CDR3 is TGCGCCAGCAGTGGCCAGCGGGGGGGCCGCAATGAGCAGTTCTTC.

This chain links TRBV11-2 with TRBJ1-2; 8 bases fit TRBD1. The trim removed 5 bases at V and 6 bases at J, leaving 11 bases unmatched. CDR1 and CDR2 from the germline V gene are SGHAT and FQNNGV. This CDR3 is 15 amino acids long. In nucleotides, the CDR3 is TGTGCCAGCAGCCCCCGGACAGGGACGGCGGATGGCTACACCTTC. Protein: CASSPRTGTADGYTF.

This rearrangement joins TRBV7-2 to TRBJ1-1; D unresolved. The germline V gene encodes CDR1 SGHTA and CDR2 FQGNSA. V lost 3 bases and J 1 base, leaving 3 bases between the germline ends. The CDR3 has 12 amino acids. CDR3 sequence (DNA): TGTGCCAGCAGCTTTTCGAACACTGAAGCTTTCTTT. As protein: CASSFSNTEAFF.

The rearrangement uses TRBV5-1 and TRBJ2-3; TRBD2 agrees at 8 bases. Germline V lookup: CDR1 SGHRS, CDR2 YFSETQ. The CDR3 covers 14 residues. The J segment lost 3 bases and the V segment lost 5 bases, leaving 5 bases of the junction unmatched. CDR3 loop: CASRWSGGTDTQYF. CDR3 nucleotide sequence: TGCGCCAGCAGGTGGAGCGGGGGAACAGATACGCAGTATTTT.

In its sample, this clone was seen a few times. The chain combines TRBV4-1 with TRBJ1-1; perhaps TRBD1 as D (5 bases). Trimming took off 3 bases at V and 0 bases at J, with 14 bases between the two ends. Germline CDR1 is MGHRA and CDR2 is YSYEKL. The CDR3 covers 16 residues. This chain's CDR3 is CASSQGGRVMNTEAFF. CDR3 DNA: TGCGCCAGCAGCCAGGGGGGACGGGTTATGAACACTGAAGCTTTCTTT.

This chain uses TRBV11-2 with TRBJ2-7, with 8 bases lining up with TRBD1. The V segment lost 6 bases and the J segment 6 bases; nucleotides outside the gene matches: 13. There are 15 residues in the CDR3. Germline CDR1 is SGHAT and CDR2 is FQNNGV. CDR3 in DNA: TGTGCCAGCAGTCCTGACAGGGGATGGGACCTCGAGCAGTACTTC. It codes for CASSPDRGWDLEQYF.

V and J are TRBV10-3 and TRBJ2-1; 10 bases fit TRBD2. CDR1 is ENHRY, CDR2 SYGVKD, per germline. CDR3 size: 15 residues. The V segment lost 2 bases and the J segment 4 bases; nucleotides outside the gene matches: 2. CDR3: CAISEPSGRYNEQFF. The CDR3 DNA sequence: TGTGCCATCAGTGAGCCTAGCGGGAGATACAATGAGCAGTTCTTC.

This clone has more than one count but fewer than ten. J is TRBJ2-7 and V is TRBV5-6; possible D gene TRBD2, 6 bases. CDR3 length: 14 residues. Trimming took off 2 bases at V and 3 bases at J, with 12 bases between the two ends. Germline V CDR1 and CDR2: SGHDT, YYEEEE. The CDR3 bases are TGTGCCAGCAGCTTCGTCGGGAGCCGCTACGAGCAGTACTTC. The encoded protein is CASSFVGSRYEQYF.

CDR3 nucleotide sequence: TGTGCCAGCGGGTTGGTGAACACTGAAGCTTTCTTT. Protein: CASGLVNTEAFF. The chain is built from TRBV7-9 and TRBJ1-1, with D unclear. Trimming left V 8 bases short and J 0 bases short, with 7 bases between. The CDR3 length is 12 residues. CDR1 and CDR2 from the germline V gene are SEHNR and FQNEAQ (reference sequence).

The chain combines TRBV13 with TRBJ2-5, with 9 positions matching TRBD2. J gave up 5 bases and V 2 bases, and 3 bases lay outside the gene matches. The CDR3 is made up of 14 amino acids. Per the germline V gene, CDR1 is PRHDT and CDR2 is FYEKMQ (reference sequence). CDR3 bases: TGTGCCAGCAGCTTACGCGGGGGGGCGGAGACCCAGTACTTC. Amino acid sequence: CASSLRGGAETQYF.

The chain uses TRBV30 and TRBJ1-2; tentative D call: TRBD1 (5 bases). The germline V and J ends were trimmed by 2 bases and 4 bases, with 14 bases remaining between them. The germline CDR1 and CDR2 sequences are GTSNPN and SVGIG (reference sequence). The CDR3 totals 14 residues. The CDR3 reads CAWSKKGVVYGYTF. CDR3 sequence (DNA): TGTGCCTGGAGTAAGAAAGGGGTCGTCTATGGCTACACCTTC.

The chain employs TRBV18 and TRBJ1-4; D remains unclear. From germline, CDR1 is KGHSH and CDR2 LQKENI. This CDR3 comprises 13 residues. V lost 4 bases and J lost 4, with 7 bases in between. Here the CDR3 reads CASSLRNNEKLFF. CDR3 coding DNA: TGTGCCAGCTCACTAAGGAATAATGAAAAACTGTTTTTT. The full variable domain, completed using reference TRBV18 and TRBJ1-4, is NAGVMQNPRHLVRRRGQEARLRCSPMKGHSHVYWYRQLPEEGLKFMVYLQKENIIDESGMPKERFSAEFPKEGPSILRIQQVVRGDSAAYFCASSLRNNEKLFFGSGTQLSVL.

This clone was observed a single time. The chain carries TRBV19 and TRBJ2-7; 7 positions agree with TRBD1. The CDR3 loop spans 14 amino acids. CDR1 and CDR2 (germline): LNHDA, SQIVND (reference sequence). V was pared by 9 bases and J by 0 bases, with 8 bases of the junction left unmatched. The CDR3 nucleotides are TGTGCCAGAAATAGGGGGCGACCCTCCTACGAGCAGTACTTC. Translated: CARNRGRPSYEQYF.

The chain uses TRBV4-2 and TRBJ2-1, with 8 nucleotides matching TRBD1. The CDR3 contains 16 residues. The V and J ends lost 1 base and 4 bases, in that order; junction bases with no gene match: 6. Germline lookup yields CDR1 LGHNA and CDR2 YNFKEQ. Here the CDR3 reads CASSQGTGSGYNEQFF. The CDR3 DNA follows: TGTGCCAGCAGCCAAGGGACAGGGAGTGGTTACAATGAGCAGTTCTTC.